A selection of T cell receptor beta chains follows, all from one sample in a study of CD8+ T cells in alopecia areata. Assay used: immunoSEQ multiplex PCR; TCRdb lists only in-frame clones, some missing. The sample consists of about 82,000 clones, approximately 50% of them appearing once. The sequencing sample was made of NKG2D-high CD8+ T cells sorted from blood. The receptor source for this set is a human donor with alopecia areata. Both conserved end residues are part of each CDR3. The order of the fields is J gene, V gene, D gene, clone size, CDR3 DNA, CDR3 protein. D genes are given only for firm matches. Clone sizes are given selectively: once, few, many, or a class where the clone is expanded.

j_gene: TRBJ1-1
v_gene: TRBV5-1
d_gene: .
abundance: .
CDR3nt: TGCGCCAGCAGCTTGGCGACTTACACTGAAGCTTTCTTT
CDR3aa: CASSLATYTEAFF

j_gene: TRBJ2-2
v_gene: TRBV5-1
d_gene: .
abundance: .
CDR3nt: TGCGCCAGCAGCTTGGTCTCGCAGGAACGTAGCCCACACGGGGAGCTGTTTTTT
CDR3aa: CASSLVSQERSPHGELFF

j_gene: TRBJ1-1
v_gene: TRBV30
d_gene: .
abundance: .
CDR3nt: TGTGCCTGGAGCACCATCGGCGTGAACACTGAAGCTTTCTTT
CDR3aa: CAWSTIGVNTEAFF

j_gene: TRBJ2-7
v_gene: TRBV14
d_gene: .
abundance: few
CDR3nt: TGTGCCAGCAGCCAAGGTCTCTACGAGCAGTACTTC
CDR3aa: CASSQGLYEQYF

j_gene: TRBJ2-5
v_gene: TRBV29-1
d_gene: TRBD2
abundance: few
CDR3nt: TGCAGCGTCTTTAGCGGGAGAAGTCAAGAGACCCAGTACTTC
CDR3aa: CSVFSGRSQETQYF

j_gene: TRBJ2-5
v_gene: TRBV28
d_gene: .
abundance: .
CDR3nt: TGTGCCAGCAGCCTGGGCCGACAGGCGTTCCAAGAGACCCAGTACTTC
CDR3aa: CASSLGRQAFQETQYF

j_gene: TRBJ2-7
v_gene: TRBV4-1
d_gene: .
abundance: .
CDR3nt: TGCGCCAGCAGCCAAGTATACGACTCGTCGGGATACGAGCAGTACTTC
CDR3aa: CASSQVYDSSGYEQYF

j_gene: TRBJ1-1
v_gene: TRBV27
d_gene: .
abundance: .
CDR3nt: TGTGCCAGCAGTTTAGCAGGGGATGGAACTGAAGCTTTCTTT
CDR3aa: CASSLAGDGTEAFF

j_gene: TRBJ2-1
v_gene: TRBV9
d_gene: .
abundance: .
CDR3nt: TGTGCCAGCAGCGCACCGGATTACAATGAGCAGTTCTTC
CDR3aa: CASSAPDYNEQFF

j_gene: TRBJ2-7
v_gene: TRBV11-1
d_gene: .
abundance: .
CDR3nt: TGTGCCAGCAGCTTCTCTGGGAGCTACGAGCAGTACTTC
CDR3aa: CASSFSGSYEQYF

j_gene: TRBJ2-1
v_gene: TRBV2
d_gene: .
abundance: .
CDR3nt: TGTGCCAGCAGTGTTCAGTCGTATTCTTACAATGAGCAGTTCTTC
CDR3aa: CASSVQSYSYNEQFF

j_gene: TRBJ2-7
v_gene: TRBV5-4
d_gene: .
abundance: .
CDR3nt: TGTGCCAGCAGCTCACCGCTGGGGAGCTCCTACGAGCAGTACTTC
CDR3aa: CASSSPLGSSYEQYF

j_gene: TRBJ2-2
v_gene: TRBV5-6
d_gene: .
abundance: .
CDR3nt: TGTGCCAGCTTAGCGGCCAACACCGGGGAGCTGTTTTTT
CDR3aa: CASLAANTGELFF

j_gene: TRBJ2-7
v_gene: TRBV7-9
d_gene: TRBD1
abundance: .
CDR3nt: TGTGCCAGCAGCTCCGAGCAGGGGGCGCGCTACGAGCAGTACTTC
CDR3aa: CASSSEQGARYEQYF

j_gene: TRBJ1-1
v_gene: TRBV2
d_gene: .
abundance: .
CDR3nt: TGTGCCAGCAGAGGCAACACTGAAGCTTTCTTT
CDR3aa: CASRGNTEAFF

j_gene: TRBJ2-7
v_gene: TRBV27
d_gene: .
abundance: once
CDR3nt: TGTGCCAGCAGTTTCCAGACAGGCTCCTACGAGCAGTACTTC
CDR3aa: CASSFQTGSYEQYF

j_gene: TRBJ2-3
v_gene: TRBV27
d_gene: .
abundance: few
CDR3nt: TGTGCCAGCAGGTCGGGCACAGATACGCAGTATTTT
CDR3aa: CASRSGTDTQYF

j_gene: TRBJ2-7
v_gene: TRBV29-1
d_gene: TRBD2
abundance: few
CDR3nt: TGCAGCGTTGGCATCCCGTCGGGAGGGGGACGCTCCTACGAGCAGTACTTC
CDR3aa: CSVGIPSGGGRSYEQYF

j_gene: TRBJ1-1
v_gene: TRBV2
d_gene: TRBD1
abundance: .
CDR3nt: TGTGCCAGCAGTGAAAGGACAGGGGGCACTGAAGCTTTCTTT
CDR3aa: CASSERTGGTEAFF

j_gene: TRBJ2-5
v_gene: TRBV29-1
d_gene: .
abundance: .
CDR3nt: TGCAGCGTTGAATTCTACCAGCTCCAAGAGACCCAGTACTTC
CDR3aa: CSVEFYQLQETQYF

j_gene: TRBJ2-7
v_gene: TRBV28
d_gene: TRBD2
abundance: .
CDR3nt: TGTGCCAGCAGTCCAGCGGGGGCCCCATACGAGCAGTACTTC
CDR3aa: CASSPAGAPYEQYF

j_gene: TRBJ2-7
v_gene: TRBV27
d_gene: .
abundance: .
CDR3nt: TGTGCCAGCGGATTGCCTGAGGGACCCTACGAGCAGTACTTC
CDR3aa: CASGLPEGPYEQYF

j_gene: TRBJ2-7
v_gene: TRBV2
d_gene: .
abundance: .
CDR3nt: TGTGCCAGCAGGAGGGAGTGGCGCTACGAGCAGTACTTC
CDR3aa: CASRREWRYEQYF

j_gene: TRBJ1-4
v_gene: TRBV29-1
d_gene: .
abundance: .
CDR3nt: TGCAGCGTTCATGATGGGGACAATGAAAAACTGTTTTTT
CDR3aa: CSVHDGDNEKLFF

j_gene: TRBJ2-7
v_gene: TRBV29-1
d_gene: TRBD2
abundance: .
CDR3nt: TGCAGCGTAGGTGCTAGCGGGGGCGAGCAGTACTTC
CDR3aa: CSVGASGGEQYF

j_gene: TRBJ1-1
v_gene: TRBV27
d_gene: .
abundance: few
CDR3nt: TGTGCCAGCAAGGCCCCCGGGGCAGGCACTGAAGCTTTCTTT
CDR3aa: CASKAPGAGTEAFF

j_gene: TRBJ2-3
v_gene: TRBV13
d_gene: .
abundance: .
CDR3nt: TGTGCCAGCAGCCGTACCTCCACCCGGGGGGATACGCAGTATTTT
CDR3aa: CASSRTSTRGDTQYF